This section outlines one TCR beta chain sequence together with its context. The antigen is unknown. Antigen-specific CD4+ T cells expanded by the ViraFEST assay with viral peptide pools were then sequenced. Culture lasted over 9 days before CD4+ T cell isolation. Two doses of BNT162b2 or mRNA-1273 vaccine were administered to participants. The data are from a study of vaccination effects on CD4 cells after COVID-19. Sequencing used immunoSEQ multiplex PCR; TCRdb keeps in-frame clones, though not all of them. The sample shows about 29,000 clones, 74% of them seen only once. The TCR originated in a human donor who received a COVID-19 vaccine. This material consisted of CD4+ T cells from PBMCs cultured with HCoV-OC43 spike peptides, taken after COVID-19 vaccination. Regarding subset: HCoV-OC43 spike overlapping peptide pool stimulation.

The DNA for the CDR3 is TGCGCCAGCAGCCGTCTGGGGGCAGGGGGCACTGAAGCTTTCTTT. Its translation is CASSRLGAGGTEAFF. The chain joins TRBV5-1 to TRBJ1-1; 7 bases fit TRBD1. V lost 4 bases to trimming and J lost 4 bases; unmatched junction nucleotides: 10. Germline V gene data show CDR1 as SGHRS and CDR2 as YFSETQ. The CDR3 sequence is 15 residues long.